This T cell receptor beta chain came from a study of blood T cells in healthy people across ages. Germline loops: CDR1 MDHEN, CDR2 SYDVKM. Trimming cost V 6 bases and J 5 bases, with 20 bases left between them. The length of the CDR3 is 16 residues. Combining a sample-barcoded 5' primer with a J-beta primer mix, a second PCR ran for 7 to 11 cycles. Each CDR3 protein gets one entry after TCRdb re-called the 5' RACE reads with MiXCR. The sample has some 1.4 million distinct CDR3 sequences, 42% seen once. General observations from the study: More naive CD4+ cells and higher diversity were found in long-lived than in aged donors.

Details on this clonotype: Its antigen is undetermined.

Sequencing was done on a sample of blood. The sequence was collected from a young woman in good health. J is TRBJ1-5 and V is TRBV28; D may be TRBD1 (6 bases). The CDR3 region has the DNA TGTGCCAGCAGGCGAAACAGGGTAGCGGTTCATCAGCCCCAGCATTTT. This encodes CASRRNRVAVHQPQHF.